Listed here are 10 T cell receptor beta chains from one sample, sequenced in a study of cytomegalovirus exposure and HLA in healthy donors (dated by TCRdb to about 2017). Libraries were made using the immunoSEQ multiplex PCR assay. The multiplex PCR relied on a mix of 60 forward primers for TCR Vbeta segments and 13 reverse primers for TCR Jbeta segments. In its TCRdb copy, this immuneACCESS table keeps in-frame sequences only and misses some clones. Where compared with another copy, unresolved V genes explain less than half of these, and the others have no known cause. The sample contains some 150,000 clones, more than 75% of them found a single time. Together, the top ten hold 3.2% of the sample. The sequencing sample was made of PBMCs. Source of these receptors: a man aged 18 to 29 in good health and CMV-seropositive.

The rearrangement joins TRBV7-9 to TRBJ2-3, with TRBD2 as a possible D gene (6 bases). The CDR3 spans 14 residues. Deletions cut 5 bases from V and 4 bases from J, with 13 bases between. CDR1 is SEHNR and CDR2 is FQNEAQ in the germline V gene (reference sequence). The CDR3: CASSKGLAPDTQYF. The CDR3 DNA reads as TGTGCCAGCAGCAAGGGGCTAGCGCCAGATACGCAGTATTTT.

This chain connects TRBV5-1 to TRBJ2-4; D unclear. Germline V gene lookup returns CDR1 SGHRS and CDR2 YFSETQ. The CDR3 covers 14 residues. Deletions cut 0 bases from V and 7 bases from J, with 11 bases between. CDR3 DNA sequence: TGCGCCAGCAGCTTGGGTCAGGATGTGAACATTCAGTACTTC. Its translation: CASSLGQDVNIQYF.

J is TRBJ1-1 and V is TRBV28; D is uncertain. With 8 bases removed from V and 3 bases from J, the gap between germline ends came to 13 bases. Germline V gene lookup returns CDR1 MDHEN and CDR2 SYDVKM. This CDR3 is built from 13 residues. In DNA form, the CDR3 reads TGTGCCAGCCTTTACGAGGGTGACACTGAAGCTTTCTTT. This encodes CASLYEGDTEAFF.

This clone appeared once. The rearrangement uses TRBV5-1 and TRBJ2-5; 7 bases match TRBD2. The CDR3 spans 17 residues. Looked up from germline, CDR1 is SGHRS and CDR2 is YFSETQ. Trimming at V came to 1 base and at J to 5 bases, leaving 14 bases not matched to a gene. CDR3 loop: CASSLRKAGVPGETQYF. In DNA, the CDR3 is TGCGCCAGCAGCTTGAGGAAGGCGGGAGTACCTGGCGAGACCCAGTACTTC.

This clone was picked up a small number of times. The chain employs TRBV5-1 and TRBJ2-7; a weak D match, TRBD2 (6 bases). This CDR3 comprises 12 residues. Germline CDR1 reads SGHRS; CDR2 reads YFSETQ. Trimming removed 2 bases from V and 4 bases from J, with 7 bases in between. CDR3 residues: CASSLGGYEQYF. The CDR3 coding sequence is TGCGCCAGCAGCTTAGGAGGGTACGAGCAGTACTTC.

This clone has just a few counts. The chain uses TRBV19 and TRBJ1-4, with unresolved D. The CDR3 is 15 residues long. The V gene lost 3 bases and the J gene lost 0 bases, with 8 bases spanning the gap. CDR1 is LNHDA and CDR2 is SQIVND in the germline V gene (reference sequence). CDR3 sequence: CASSIILATNEKLFF. DNA of the CDR3: TGTGCCAGTAGTATTATATTAGCAACTAATGAAAAACTGTTTTTT.

The rearrangement uses TRBV18 and TRBJ1-5; TRBD1 might be the D (5 bases). Trimming took 4 bases from V and 7 from J, leaving 14 bases between them. The CDR3 is made up of 14 amino acids. CDR1 and CDR2 (germline): KGHSH, LQKENI. CDR3 residues: CASSLTREGQPQHF. The CDR3 DNA reads as TGTGCCAGCTCACTGACCAGGGAAGGGCAGCCCCAGCATTTT.

V gene TRBV5-1 combines with J gene TRBJ1-2, with 8 positions matching TRBD1. The CDR3 extends over 15 amino acids. V gave up 4 bases and J gave up 2 bases; unmatched junction bases: 7. The germline CDR1 and CDR2 sequences are SGHRS and YFSETQ. CDR3 in DNA: TGCGCCAGCAGCGCCCTGCAGGGGGCAAACTATGGCTACACCTTC. Its translation: CASSALQGANYGYTF.

J is TRBJ2-1 and V is TRBV5-1; TRBD1 might be the D (6 bases). The V end was cut by 1 base, the J end by 5 bases, with 13 bases between. The CDR3 has 15 amino acids. The V gene's germline CDR1 is SGHRS and CDR2 YFSETQ. CDR3 coding DNA: TGCGCCAGCAGCTTGTTAGGACAGCCCAACAATGAGCAGTTCTTC. The encoded protein is CASSLLGQPNNEQFF.

This sequence joins TRBV11-1 and TRBJ1-4; the D gene is possibly TRBD1 (6 bases). In germline, CDR1 is SGHAT, CDR2 FQDESV (reference sequence). The CDR3 extends over 16 amino acids. V lost 4 bases and J lost 0, with 12 bases in between. CDR3 bases: TGTGCCAGCAGCTCTGGACAGTCAACAACTAATGAAAAACTGTTTTTT. It specifies CASSSGQSTTNEKLFF.